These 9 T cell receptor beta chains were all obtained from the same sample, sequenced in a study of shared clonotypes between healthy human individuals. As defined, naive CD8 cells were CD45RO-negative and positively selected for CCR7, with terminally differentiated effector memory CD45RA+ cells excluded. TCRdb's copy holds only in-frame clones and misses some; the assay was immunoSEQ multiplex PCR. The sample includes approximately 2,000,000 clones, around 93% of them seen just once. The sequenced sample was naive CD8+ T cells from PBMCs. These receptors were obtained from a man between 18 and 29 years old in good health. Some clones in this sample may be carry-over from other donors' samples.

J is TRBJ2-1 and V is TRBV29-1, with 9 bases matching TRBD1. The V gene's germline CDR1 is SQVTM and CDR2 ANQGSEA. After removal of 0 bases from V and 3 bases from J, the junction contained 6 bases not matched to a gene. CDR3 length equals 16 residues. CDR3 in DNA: TGCAGCGTTGAAGAGCCTCCGGGACAGGGCTACAATGAGCAGTTCTTC. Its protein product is CSVEEPPGQGYNEQFF.

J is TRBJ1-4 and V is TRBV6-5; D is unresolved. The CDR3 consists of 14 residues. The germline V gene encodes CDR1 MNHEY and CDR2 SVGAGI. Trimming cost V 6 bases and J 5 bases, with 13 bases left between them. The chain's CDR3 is CASSPTRRNEKLFF. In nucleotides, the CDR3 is TGTGCCAGCAGCCCCACTCGGCGGAATGAAAAACTGTTTTTT.

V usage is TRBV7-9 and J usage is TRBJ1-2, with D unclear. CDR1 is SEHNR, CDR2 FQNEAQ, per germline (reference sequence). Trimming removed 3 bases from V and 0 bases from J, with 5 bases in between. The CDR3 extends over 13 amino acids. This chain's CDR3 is CASSFGPNYGYTF. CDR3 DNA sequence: TGTGCCAGCAGCTTCGGTCCTAACTATGGCTACACCTTC.

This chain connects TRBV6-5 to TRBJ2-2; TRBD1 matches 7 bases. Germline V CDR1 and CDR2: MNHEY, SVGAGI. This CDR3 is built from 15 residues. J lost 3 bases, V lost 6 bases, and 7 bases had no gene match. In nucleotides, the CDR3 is TGTGCCAGCAGCGACAGGGTGGGGCACACCGGGGAGCTGTTTTTT. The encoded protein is CASSDRVGHTGELFF.

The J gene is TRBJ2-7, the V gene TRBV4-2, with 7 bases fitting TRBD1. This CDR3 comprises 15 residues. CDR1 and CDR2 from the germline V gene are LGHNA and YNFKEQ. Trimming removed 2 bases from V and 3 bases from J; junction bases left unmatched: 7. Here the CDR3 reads CASSQLQGKGYEQYF. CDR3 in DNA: TGTGCCAGCAGCCAACTACAGGGGAAAGGCTACGAGCAGTACTTC.

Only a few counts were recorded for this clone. The CDR3 coding sequence is TGCGCCAGCAGTACGGCGAACACTGAAGCTTTCTTT. Translating it yields CASSTANTEAFF. This chain uses TRBV4-1 with TRBJ1-1, with D hard to call. Per the germline V gene, CDR1 is MGHRA and CDR2 is YSYEKL. The germline V and J ends were trimmed by 6 bases and 1 base, with 6 bases remaining between them. CDR3 length equals 12 residues.

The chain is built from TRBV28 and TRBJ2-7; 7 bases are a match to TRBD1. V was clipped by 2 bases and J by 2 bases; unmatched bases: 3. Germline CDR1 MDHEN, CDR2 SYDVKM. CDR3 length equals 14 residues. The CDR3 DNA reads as TGTGCCAGCAGTTTAACAGGGGATGCCTACGAGCAGTACTTC. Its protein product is CASSLTGDAYEQYF.

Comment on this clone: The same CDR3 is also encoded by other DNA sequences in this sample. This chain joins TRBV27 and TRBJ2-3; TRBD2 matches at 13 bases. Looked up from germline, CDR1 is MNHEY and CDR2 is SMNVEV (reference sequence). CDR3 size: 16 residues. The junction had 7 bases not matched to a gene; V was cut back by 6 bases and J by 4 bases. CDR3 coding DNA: TGTGCCAGCAGCCCTTTACTAGCGGGAGGGCCAGATACGCAGTATTTT. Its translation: CASSPLLAGGPDTQYF.

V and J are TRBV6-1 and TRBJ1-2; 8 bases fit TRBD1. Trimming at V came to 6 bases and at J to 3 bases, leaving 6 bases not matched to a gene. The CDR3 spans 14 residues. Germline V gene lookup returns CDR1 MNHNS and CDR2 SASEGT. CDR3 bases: TGTGCCAGCAGCGACAGGGGAGGGGACTATGGCTACACCTTC. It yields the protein CASSDRGGDYGYTF.